This passage covers 6 T cell receptor beta chains from one sample sequenced in a study of CD8+CD57+ T cells in acquired aplastic anemia. Template material for TCR beta VDJ and CDR3 profiling consisted of genomic DNA. MiXCR, run by TCRdb on the reads, gives a single entry per CDR3 protein. The table records 90,000 to 130,000 distinct CDR3 sequences, approximately 48% of them present only once. Sequencing was done on a sample of sorted CD4+, CD8+, or CD8+CD57+ T cells (not recorded which) from PBMCs. All receptors come from a human donor in good health, serving as a control.

This clonotype has at least ten counts. J is TRBJ1-1 and V is TRBV12-3 or TRBV12-4, with 7 bases matching TRBD1. V shed 6 bases, J shed 4 bases, and the junction held 5 bases outside the gene matches. The CDR3 spans 13 residues. The CDR3 region is CASSAGTATEAFF. In DNA, the CDR3 is TGTGCCAGCAGCGCGGGGACAGCCACTGAAGCTTTCTTT.

V is TRBV24-1 and J is TRBJ1-2, with D perhaps matching TRBD1 (6 bases). Germline V CDR1 and CDR2: KGHDR, SFDVKD. The germline V and J ends were trimmed by 7 bases and 9 bases, with 20 bases remaining between them. The CDR3 runs 14 residues. The CDR3 loop reads CATSPDSSPPCYTF. The DNA for the CDR3 is TGTGCCACCAGCCCGGACAGCTCTCCCCCGTGCTACACCTTC.

For this clonotype: A much larger clone differs by one base, so this may be a read error. This chain links TRBV6-5 with TRBJ2-7, with 10 bases lining up with TRBD1. The CDR3 sequence is 17 residues long. The V gene's germline CDR1 is MNHEY and CDR2 SVGAGI. The CDR3 is CAGSYLLSTGGKDEQYF. CDR3 bases: TGTGCCGGCAGTTACCTCTTATCGACAGGGGGCAAGGACGAGCAGTACTTC.

The rearrangement uses TRBV2 and TRBJ1-1, with 9 bases that match TRBD1. The CDR3 is made up of 13 amino acids. CDR1 and CDR2 (germline): SNHLY, FYNNEI. V was clipped by 11 bases and J by 5 bases; unmatched bases: 9. The CDR3 nucleotides are TGTGCCGGCACGGGGACAGGGCGTACTGAAGCTTTCTTT. It is translated as CAGTGTGRTEAFF.

Turning to this clonotype: Since a much larger clone is just one base distant, this may be a read error. The CDR3 nucleotides read TGCGCCAGCAGCCTAGGACAGGGTAACACTGAAGCTTCCTTT. Residues: CASSLGQGNTEASF. The chain employs TRBV25-1 and TRBJ1-1; 8 positions agree with TRBD1. Germline V gene sequence: CDR1 MGHDK, CDR2 SYGVNS. This CDR3 has 14 amino acids.

This clonotype was recorded at least ten times. CDR3 residues: CASTGDNEQFF. CDR3 coding DNA: TGTGCCAGCACCGGAGACAATGAGCAGTTCTTC. The chain combines TRBV5-4 with TRBJ2-1; D gene uncertain. CDR1 SGHNT and CDR2 YYREEE come from the germline V gene (reference sequence). V lost 6 bases to trimming and J lost 5 bases, with 6 bases between them. The CDR3 is 11 residues long.